The text below deals with one T cell receptor beta chain. The sample belongs to a study of identical twins. This CDR3 spans 14 amino acids. Germline V gives CDR1 SEHNR, CDR2 FQNEAQ (reference sequence). The junction had 7 bases not matched to a gene; V was cut back by 4 bases and J by 5 bases. From the 5' RACE reads, TCRdb called clonotypes with MiXCR, one entry per CDR3 protein. The sample has under 900,000 distinct CDR3 sequences; approximately 18% are singletons. The sample also formed part of further work on T cells expressing NK-cell markers. Turning to that study: The leading position in the CD3+CD56-NKG2C+ fraction of a few donors also went to these clonotypes.

The J gene is TRBJ2-5, the V gene TRBV7-9; 7 bases agree with TRBD1. Material: PBMCs. The sequence came from a woman between 18 and 29 years old in good health. The CDR3 reads CASSSPGQTETQYF. In DNA, the CDR3 is TGTGCCAGCAGCTCCCCGGGACAGACCGAGACCCAGTACTTC.